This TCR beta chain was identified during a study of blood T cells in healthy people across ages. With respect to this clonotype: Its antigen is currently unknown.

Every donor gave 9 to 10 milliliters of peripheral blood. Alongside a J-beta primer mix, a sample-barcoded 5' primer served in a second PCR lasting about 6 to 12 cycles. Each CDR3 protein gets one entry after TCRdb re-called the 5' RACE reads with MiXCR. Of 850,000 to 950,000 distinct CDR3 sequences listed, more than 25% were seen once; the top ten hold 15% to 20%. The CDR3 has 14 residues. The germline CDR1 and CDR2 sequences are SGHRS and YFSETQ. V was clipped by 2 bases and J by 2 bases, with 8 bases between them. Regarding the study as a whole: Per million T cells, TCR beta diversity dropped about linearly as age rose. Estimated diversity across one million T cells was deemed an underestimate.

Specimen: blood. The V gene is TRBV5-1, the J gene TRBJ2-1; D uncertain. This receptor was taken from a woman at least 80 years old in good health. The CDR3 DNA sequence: TGCGCCAGCAGCTTAAGTTTTGCCTACAATGAGCAGTTCTTC. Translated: CASSLSFAYNEQFF.